The rows below give T cell receptor beta chains drawn from one sample of a study of blood T cell repertoires in COVID-19. Libraries were prepared by immunoSEQ multiplex PCR; TCRdb keeps only in-frame clonotypes and omits some of them. The sample lists roughly 180,000 clones, roughly four fifths occurring once. Sequenced material: peripheral blood. The receptors were gathered from a human donor in a cohort sampled during active COVID-19. Each CDR3 is given with its conserved first and last residue. The D gene is left open where the match is weak. Clone size is given for some rows only: seen once, a few or many times, or a class if the clone is expanded.

TGTGCCAGCAGCCAAGTTGGGCCCGGGGAGCTGTTTTTT CASSQVGPGELFF - 13 TRBJ2-2 - TRBV3-1/TRBV3-2
TGTGCCAGCAGCCAACCCGGGGGGGCCGGGGAGACCCAGTACTTC CASSQPGGAGETQYF TRBD2 15 TRBJ2-5 - TRBV3-1/TRBV3-2
TGTGCCGGAGGGGACAGAGCTGAGAACACTGAAGCTTTCTTT CAGGDRAENTEAFF TRBD1 14 TRBJ1-1 - TRBV10-3
TGTGCCAGCAGCGCGACCGGGACTTCAAGTTGCACCTTC CASSATGTSSCTF - 13 TRBJ1-2 - TRBV9
TGTGCCAGCAGCTTAGTGGGAGGACAGGGTGGCATGAACACTGAAGCTTTCTTT CASSLVGGQGGMNTEAFF TRBD1 18 TRBJ1-1 - TRBV7-6
TGTGCCGAACGACAGGGAAATGAAAAACTGTTTTTT CAERQGNEKLFF TRBD1 12 TRBJ1-4 - TRBV7-9
TGTGCCAGCAGTGAGTCCGGGGTCAGGAAATGGCCCTACGAGCAGTACTTC CASSESGVRKWPYEQYF - 17 TRBJ2-7 - TRBV2
TGTGCCAGCAGCCAACCGGACAGGGCAAGCTATGGCTACACCTTC CASSQPDRASYGYTF TRBD1 15 TRBJ1-2 - TRBV3-1/TRBV3-2
TGTGCCACCCAAGGCGGGGGTTCGGCCAACTATGGCTACACCTTC CATQGGGSANYGYTF - 15 TRBJ1-2 - TRBV6-5
TGCGCCAGCAGCCAAGTGGCGGGACAGGAGTACGAGCAGTACTTC CASSQVAGQEYEQYF TRBD1 15 TRBJ2-7 - TRBV4-1
TGTGCCAGCAGCTCCGCCGGACTAGCCACAGATACGCAGTATTTT CASSSAGLATDTQYF TRBD2 15 TRBJ2-3 - TRBV5-4
TGTGCCAGCAGGGGCAGGGAAAGGGATGAGCAGTTCTTC CASRGRERDEQFF - 13 TRBJ2-1 once TRBV5-5
TGTGCCAGCAGCCTAAGGGGCCTCAGGGGTGAAAAACTGTTTTTT CASSLRGLRGEKLFF - 15 TRBJ1-4 - TRBV3-1/TRBV3-2
TGTGCCAGCAGCACCACAGGGGGCTCTGGTGAAGCTTTCTTT CASSTTGGSGEAFF TRBD1 14 TRBJ1-1 - TRBV11-2
TGCGCCAGCAGCAATTCTAGCGGGGGGAACACCGGGGAGCTGTTTTTT CASSNSSGGNTGELFF TRBD2 16 TRBJ2-2 - TRBV5-1
TGTGCCATCAGTGAACAGGGTCACGAGCAGTACTTC CAISEQGHEQYF - 12 TRBJ2-7 few TRBV10-3
TGTGCCAGCACCCCCGTGATAGCGGGGGGCTATGAGCAGTTCTTC CASTPVIAGGYEQFF TRBD2 15 TRBJ2-1 - TRBV2
TGTGCCATCACTCCCGGGACAGGGGAGGAGCAGTTCTTC CAITPGTGEEQFF TRBD1 13 TRBJ2-1 - TRBV10-3
TGTGCCATTACGGTCGGGAATGAGCAGTTCTTC CAITVGNEQFF - 11 TRBJ2-1 - TRBV2
TGTGCCAGCAGCTTGGACAGGGTTGGAAACACCATATATTTT CASSLDRVGNTIYF - 14 TRBJ1-3 - TRBV5-5
TGTGCCAGCAGCCCTTACCTTGGACAGGGGGGGGCAGATACGCAGTATTTT CASSPYLGQGGADTQYF TRBD1 17 TRBJ2-3 - TRBV3-1/TRBV3-2
TGTGCCAGCAGCCAAGGGGTAAGGAGATCCACAGGGGGCTACACCTTC CASSQGVRRSTGGYTF - 16 TRBJ1-2 - TRBV4-2
TGTGCCAGCAGCTTATTACAGGACACTGAAGCTTTCTTT CASSLLQDTEAFF - 13 TRBJ1-1 - TRBV7-9
TGTGCCAGTAGCACAGACGGGAGCTCTGGAAACACCATATATTTT CASSTDGSSGNTIYF - 15 TRBJ1-3 - TRBV19
TGTGCCAGCAGCTTCAGGGGGCTGAACACCGGGGAGCTGTTTTTT CASSFRGLNTGELFF TRBD1 15 TRBJ2-2 - TRBV11-3
TGTGCCAGCAGCCCCACAACCGGGGTAGGTGCGGGGAATCAGCCCCAGCATTTT CASSPTTGVGAGNQPQHF - 18 TRBJ1-5 once TRBV3-1/TRBV3-2
TGTGCCAGCTCACTATTCACCGGGAGCAGCCAAGAGACCCAGTACTTC CASSLFTGSSQETQYF - 16 TRBJ2-5 - TRBV18
TGTGCCAGCAGCTTCCCGACAACCTACGAGCAGTACTTC CASSFPTTYEQYF - 13 TRBJ2-7 - TRBV5-6
TGCGCCAGCAGCTTGGCCGAGCGGGGGAGCTCCTACGAGCAGTACTTC CASSLAERGSSYEQYF TRBD2 16 TRBJ2-7 - TRBV5-1
TGTGCCAGCAGAGGACTAGCGGGGGGGCCAGGGGAGACCCAGTACTTC CASRGLAGGPGETQYF TRBD2 16 TRBJ2-5 - TRBV3-1/TRBV3-2
TGCGCCAGCAGTGAGTCGGGAGACAATGAGCAGTTCTTC CASSESGDNEQFF - 13 TRBJ2-1 - TRBV10-2
TGCAGCGTTGAGAAAGGGGCGATCGATGGCTACACCTTC CSVEKGAIDGYTF - 13 TRBJ1-2 - TRBV29-1
TGTGCCAGCAGCCAAGACCAGACTAGCGGAGCTTACAATGAGCAGTTCTTC CASSQDQTSGAYNEQFF TRBD2 17 TRBJ2-1 - TRBV3-1/TRBV3-2
TGTGCCAGCAGCGTAGCGACAGGGGGTTCTGGGGCCAACGTCCTGACTTTC CASSVATGGSGANVLTF TRBD1 17 TRBJ2-6 - TRBV9
TGTGCCAGCAGTTACCCAACAGGGTACGTTGACACAGATACGCAGTATTTT CASSYPTGYVDTDTQYF - 17 TRBJ2-3 - TRBV6-2/TRBV6-3
TGTGCCAGCAGCGATGGGACTAGCACAGATACGCAGTATTTT CASSDGTSTDTQYF - 14 TRBJ2-3 - TRBV7-9
TGTGCCACGAAGTCTGGGAGCTCCTACGAGCAGTACTTC CATKSGSSYEQYF - 13 TRBJ2-7 - TRBV6-5
TGCAGCGATCACACAGGGTTAACTAACTATGGCTACACCTTC CSDHTGLTNYGYTF - 14 TRBJ1-2 - TRBV29-1
TGTGCCAGCAGCTTCCGTCCGGGACTTACCTACGAGCAGTACTTC CASSFRPGLTYEQYF - 15 TRBJ2-7 - TRBV5-6
TGTGCCAGCAGCTTAGTTCATAGAGATAGCACAGATACGCAGTATTTT CASSLVHRDSTDTQYF - 16 TRBJ2-3 - TRBV7-9
TGTGCCAGCAGCGTAGAGGGGGAGCTAGCGGGCACAGATACGCAGTATTTT CASSVEGELAGTDTQYF - 17 TRBJ2-3 - TRBV9
TGTGCCACCAGCAGAGATTGGCAGGGCCAAGCCTACGAGCAGTACTTC CATSRDWQGQAYEQYF - 16 TRBJ2-7 - TRBV15
TGTGCCAGCAGCCCGCGGACTAGCGGGGGGGCGGGATGGGAGACCCAGTACTTC CASSPRTSGGAGWETQYF TRBD2 18 TRBJ2-5 - TRBV7-2